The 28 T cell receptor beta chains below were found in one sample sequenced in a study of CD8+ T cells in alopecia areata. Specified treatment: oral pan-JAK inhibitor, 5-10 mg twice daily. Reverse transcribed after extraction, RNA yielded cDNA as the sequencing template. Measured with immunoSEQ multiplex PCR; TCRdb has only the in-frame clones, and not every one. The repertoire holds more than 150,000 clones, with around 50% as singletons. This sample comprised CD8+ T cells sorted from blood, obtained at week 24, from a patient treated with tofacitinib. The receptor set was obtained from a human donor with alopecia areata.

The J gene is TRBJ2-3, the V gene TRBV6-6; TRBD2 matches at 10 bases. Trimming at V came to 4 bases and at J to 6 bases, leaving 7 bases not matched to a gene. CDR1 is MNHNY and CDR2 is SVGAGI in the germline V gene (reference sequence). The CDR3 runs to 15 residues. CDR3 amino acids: CASSSRTSGFDTQYF. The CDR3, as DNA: TGTGCCAGCAGTTCGCGGACTAGCGGCTTTGATACGCAGTATTTT.

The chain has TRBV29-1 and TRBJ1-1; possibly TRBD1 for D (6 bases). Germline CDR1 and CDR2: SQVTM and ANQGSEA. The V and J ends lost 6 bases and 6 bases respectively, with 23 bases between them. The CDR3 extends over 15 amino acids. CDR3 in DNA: TGCAGCGTCGTCAACTACAGGGAGATCAGGTCTGAAGCTTTCTTT. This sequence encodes CSVVNYREIRSEAFF.

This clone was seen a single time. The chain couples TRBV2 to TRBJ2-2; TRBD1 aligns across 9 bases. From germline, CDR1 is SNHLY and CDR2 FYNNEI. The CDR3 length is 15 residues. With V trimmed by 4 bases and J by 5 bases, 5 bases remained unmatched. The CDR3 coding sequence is TGTGCCAGCAGTGGCCGGGACAGGGAAACCGGGGAGCTGTTTTTT. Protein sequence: CASSGRDRETGELFF.

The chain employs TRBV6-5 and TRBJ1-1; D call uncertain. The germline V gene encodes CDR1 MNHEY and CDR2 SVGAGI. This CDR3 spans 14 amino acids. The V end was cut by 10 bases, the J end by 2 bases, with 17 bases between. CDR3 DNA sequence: TGTGCCACGGTGAGACCGGGAGAAAACACTGAAGCTTTCTTT. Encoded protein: CATVRPGENTEAFF.

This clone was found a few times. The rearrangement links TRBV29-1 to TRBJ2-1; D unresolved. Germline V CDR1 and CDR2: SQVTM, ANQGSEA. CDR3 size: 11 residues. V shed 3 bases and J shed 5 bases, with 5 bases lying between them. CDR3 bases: TGCAGCGTTGAGGCACACAATGAGCAGTTCTTC. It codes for CSVEAHNEQFF.

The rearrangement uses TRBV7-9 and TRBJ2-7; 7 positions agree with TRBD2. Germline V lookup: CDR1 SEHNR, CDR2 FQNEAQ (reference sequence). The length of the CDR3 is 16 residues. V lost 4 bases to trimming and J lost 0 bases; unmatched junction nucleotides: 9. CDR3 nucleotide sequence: TGTGCCAGCAGCTGGGCTAGCGGCAAAACCTCCTACGAGCAGTACTTC. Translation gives CASSWASGKTSYEQYF.

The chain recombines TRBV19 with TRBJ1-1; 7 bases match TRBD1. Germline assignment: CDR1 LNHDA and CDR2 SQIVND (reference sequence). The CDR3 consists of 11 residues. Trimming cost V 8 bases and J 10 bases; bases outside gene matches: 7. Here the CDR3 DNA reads TGTGCCAGTGACACAGGGGTACGAGCTTTCTTT. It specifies CASDTGVRAFF.

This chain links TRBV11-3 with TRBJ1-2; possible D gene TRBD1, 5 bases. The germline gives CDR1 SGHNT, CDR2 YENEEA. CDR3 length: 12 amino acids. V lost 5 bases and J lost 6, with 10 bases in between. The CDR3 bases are TGTGCCAGCAGCCGCCAAGGGGATGGCTACACCTTC. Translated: CASSRQGDGYTF.

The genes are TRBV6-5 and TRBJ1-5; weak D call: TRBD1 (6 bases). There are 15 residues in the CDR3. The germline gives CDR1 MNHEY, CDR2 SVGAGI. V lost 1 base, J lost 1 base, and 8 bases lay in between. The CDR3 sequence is CASSYLDSSNQPQHF. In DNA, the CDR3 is TGTGCCAGCAGTTACTTGGACAGCAGCAATCAGCCCCAGCATTTT.

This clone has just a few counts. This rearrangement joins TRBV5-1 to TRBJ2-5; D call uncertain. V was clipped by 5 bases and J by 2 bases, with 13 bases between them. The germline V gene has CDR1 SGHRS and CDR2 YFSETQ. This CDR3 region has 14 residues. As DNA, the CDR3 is TGCGCCAGCAGTTCCGCCCGCAGTCAAGAGACCCAGTACTTC. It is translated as CASSSARSQETQYF.

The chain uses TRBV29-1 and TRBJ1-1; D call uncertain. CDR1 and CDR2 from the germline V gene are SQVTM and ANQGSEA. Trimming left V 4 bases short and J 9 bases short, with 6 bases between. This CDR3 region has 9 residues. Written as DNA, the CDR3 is TGCAGCGTTGGTGACCAAGCTTTCTTT. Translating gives CSVGDQAFF.

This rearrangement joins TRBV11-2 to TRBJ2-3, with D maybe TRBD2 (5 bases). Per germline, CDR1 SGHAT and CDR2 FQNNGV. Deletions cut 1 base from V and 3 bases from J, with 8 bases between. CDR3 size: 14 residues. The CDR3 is CASSLVEGTDTQYF. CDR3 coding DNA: TGTGCCAGCAGCTTAGTCGAGGGTACAGATACGCAGTATTTT.

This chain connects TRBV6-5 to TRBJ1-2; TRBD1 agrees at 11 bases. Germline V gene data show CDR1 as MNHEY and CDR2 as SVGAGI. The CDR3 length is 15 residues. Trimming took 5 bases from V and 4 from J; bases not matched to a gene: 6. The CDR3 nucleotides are TGTGCCAGCAGTGCATCCGGGACAGGGGGCTATGGCTACACCTTC. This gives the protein CASSASGTGGYGYTF.

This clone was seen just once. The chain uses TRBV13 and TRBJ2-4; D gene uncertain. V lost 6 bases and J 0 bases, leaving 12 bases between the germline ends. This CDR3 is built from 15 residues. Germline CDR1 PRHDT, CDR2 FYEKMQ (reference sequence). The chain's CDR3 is CASRPTDVAKNIQYF. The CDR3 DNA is TGTGCCAGCAGACCTACTGACGTAGCCAAAAACATTCAGTACTTC.

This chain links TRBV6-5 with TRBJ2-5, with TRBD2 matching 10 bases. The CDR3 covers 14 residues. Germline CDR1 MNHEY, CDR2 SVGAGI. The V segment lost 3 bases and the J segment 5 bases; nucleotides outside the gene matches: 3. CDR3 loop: CASSYSSGGETQYF. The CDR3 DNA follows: TGTGCCAGCAGTTATAGTAGCGGGGGGGAGACCCAGTACTTC.

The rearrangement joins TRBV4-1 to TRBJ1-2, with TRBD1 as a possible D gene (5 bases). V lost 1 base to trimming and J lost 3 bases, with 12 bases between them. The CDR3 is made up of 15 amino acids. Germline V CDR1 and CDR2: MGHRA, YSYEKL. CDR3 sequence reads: CASSQGRTRDYGYTF. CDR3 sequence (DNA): TGCGCCAGCAGCCAAGGACGGACACGGGACTATGGCTACACCTTC.

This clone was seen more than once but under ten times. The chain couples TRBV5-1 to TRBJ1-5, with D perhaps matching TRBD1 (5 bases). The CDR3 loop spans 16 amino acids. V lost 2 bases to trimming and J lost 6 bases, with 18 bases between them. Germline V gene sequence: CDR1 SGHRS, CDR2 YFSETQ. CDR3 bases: TGCGCCAGCAGCTTTTTCCCACGGGGGGGTAGTCAGCCCCAGCATTTT. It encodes CASSFFPRGGSQPQHF.

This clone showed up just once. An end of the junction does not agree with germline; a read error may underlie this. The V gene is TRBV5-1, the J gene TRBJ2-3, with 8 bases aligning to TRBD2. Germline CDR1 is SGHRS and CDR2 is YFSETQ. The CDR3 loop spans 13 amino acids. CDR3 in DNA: TGTGCCAGCAGCTTGGGACTAGCAGATACGCAGTATTTT. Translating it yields CASSLGLADTQYF.

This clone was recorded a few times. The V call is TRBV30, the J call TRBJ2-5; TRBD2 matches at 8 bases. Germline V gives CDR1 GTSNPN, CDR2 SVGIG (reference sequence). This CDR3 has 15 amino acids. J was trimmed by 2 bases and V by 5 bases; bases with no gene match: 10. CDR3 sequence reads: CAWDPSGGTQETQYF. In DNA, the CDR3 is TGTGCCTGGGACCCGAGCGGGGGCACGCAAGAGACCCAGTACTTC.

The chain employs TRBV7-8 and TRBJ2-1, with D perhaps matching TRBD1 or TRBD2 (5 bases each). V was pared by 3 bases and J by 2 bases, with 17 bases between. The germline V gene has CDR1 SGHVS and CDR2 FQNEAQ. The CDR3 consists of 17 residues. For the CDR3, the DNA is TGTGCCAGCAGCTTCCCGACCCGGGACGGGACCTACAATGAGCAGTTCTTC. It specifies CASSFPTRDGTYNEQFF.

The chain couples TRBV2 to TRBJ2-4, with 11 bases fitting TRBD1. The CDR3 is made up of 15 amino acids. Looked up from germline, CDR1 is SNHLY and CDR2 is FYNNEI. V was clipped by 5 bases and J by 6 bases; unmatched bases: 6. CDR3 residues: CASSRTGGQGNIQYF. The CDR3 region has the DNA TGTGCCAGCAGTCGGACAGGGGGCCAGGGAAACATTCAGTACTTC. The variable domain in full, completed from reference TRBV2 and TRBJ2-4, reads EPEVTQTPSHQVTQMGQEVILRCVPISNHLYFYWYRQILGQKVEFLVSFYNNEISEKSEIFDDQFSVERPDGSNFTLKIRSTKLEDSAMYFCASSRTGGQGNIQYFGAGTRLSVL.

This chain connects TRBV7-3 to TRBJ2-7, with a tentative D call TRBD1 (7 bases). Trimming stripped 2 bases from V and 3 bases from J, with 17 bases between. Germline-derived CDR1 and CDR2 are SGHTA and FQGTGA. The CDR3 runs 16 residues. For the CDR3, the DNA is TGTGCCAGCAGCTTAGCCCGGACAGGACTAAACTACGAGCAGTACTTC. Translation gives CASSLARTGLNYEQYF. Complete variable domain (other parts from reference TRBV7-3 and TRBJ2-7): GAGVSQTPSNKVTEKGKYVELRCDPISGHTALYWYRQSLGQGPEFLIYFQGTGAADDSGLPNDRFFAVRPEGSVSTLKIQRTERGDSAVYLCASSLARTGLNYEQYFGPGTRLTVT.

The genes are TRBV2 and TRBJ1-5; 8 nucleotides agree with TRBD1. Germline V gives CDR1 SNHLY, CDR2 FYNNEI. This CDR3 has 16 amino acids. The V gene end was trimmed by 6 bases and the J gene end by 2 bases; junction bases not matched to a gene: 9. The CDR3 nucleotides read TGTGCCAGCAGGGACCCAGGGGGCAGGGGCAATCAGCCCCAGCATTTT. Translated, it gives CASRDPGGRGNQPQHF.

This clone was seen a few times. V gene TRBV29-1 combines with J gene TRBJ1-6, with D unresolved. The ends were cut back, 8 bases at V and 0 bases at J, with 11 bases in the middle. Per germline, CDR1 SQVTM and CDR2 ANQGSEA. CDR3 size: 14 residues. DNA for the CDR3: TGCAGCCTCGCCTATAGCTCCTATAATTCACCCCTCCACTTT. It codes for CSLAYSSYNSPLHF.

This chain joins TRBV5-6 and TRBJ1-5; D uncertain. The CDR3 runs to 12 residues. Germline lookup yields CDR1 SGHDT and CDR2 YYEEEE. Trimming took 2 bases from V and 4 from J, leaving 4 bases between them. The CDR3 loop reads CASSLDNQPQHF. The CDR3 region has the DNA TGTGCCAGCAGCTTAGATAATCAGCCCCAGCATTTT.

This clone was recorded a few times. CDR3 residues: CASSDWTGARSGANVLTF. In DNA, the CDR3 is TGTGCCAGCAGCGATTGGACAGGAGCGCGCTCTGGGGCCAACGTCCTGACTTTC. This chain links TRBV9 with TRBJ2-6, with 7 bases identical to TRBD1. Trimming at V came to 3 bases and at J to 0 bases, leaving 9 bases not matched to a gene. This CDR3 has 18 residues. The germline gives CDR1 SGDLS, CDR2 YYNGEE.

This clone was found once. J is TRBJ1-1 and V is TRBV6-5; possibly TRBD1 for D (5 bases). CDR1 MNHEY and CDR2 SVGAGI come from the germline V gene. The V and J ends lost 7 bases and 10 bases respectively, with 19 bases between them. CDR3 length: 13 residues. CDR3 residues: CASNPGGALGAFF. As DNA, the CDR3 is TGTGCCAGCAATCCCGGAGGGGCACTGGGAGCTTTCTTT.

Here the CDR3 DNA reads TGTGCCAGCAGAACTCGGGACAGAGCCTACAATGAGCAGTTCTTC. This sequence encodes CASRTRDRAYNEQFF. The chain is built from TRBV6-5 and TRBJ2-1; 7 nucleotides line up with TRBD1. The germline gives CDR1 MNHEY, CDR2 SVGAGI. CDR3 length equals 15 residues. Trimming took 6 bases from V and 2 from J; bases not matched to a gene: 7.